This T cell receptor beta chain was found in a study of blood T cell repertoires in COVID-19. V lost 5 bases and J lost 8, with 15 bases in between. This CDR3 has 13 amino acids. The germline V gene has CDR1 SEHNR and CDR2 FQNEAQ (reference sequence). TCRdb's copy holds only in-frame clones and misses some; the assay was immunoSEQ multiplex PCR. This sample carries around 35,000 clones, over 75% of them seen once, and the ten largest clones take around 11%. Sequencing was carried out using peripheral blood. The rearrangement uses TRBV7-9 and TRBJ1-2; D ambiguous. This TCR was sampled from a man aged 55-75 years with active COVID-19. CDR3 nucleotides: TGTGCCAGCAGCCCCGGGTCGTGGAGCGGCTACACCTTC. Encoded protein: CASSPGSWSGYTF.